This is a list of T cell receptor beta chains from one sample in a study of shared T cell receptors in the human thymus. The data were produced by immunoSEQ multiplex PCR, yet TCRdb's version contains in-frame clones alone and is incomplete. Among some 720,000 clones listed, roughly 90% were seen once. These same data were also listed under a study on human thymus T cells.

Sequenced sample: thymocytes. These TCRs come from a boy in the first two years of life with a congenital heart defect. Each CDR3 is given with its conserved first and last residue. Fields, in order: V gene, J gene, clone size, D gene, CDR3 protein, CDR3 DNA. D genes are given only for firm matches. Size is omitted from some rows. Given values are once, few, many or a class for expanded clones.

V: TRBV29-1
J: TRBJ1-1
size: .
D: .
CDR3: CSVEDPETALTEAFF
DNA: TGCAGCGTTGAAGACCCAGAGACAGCTTTGACTGAAGCTTTCTTT

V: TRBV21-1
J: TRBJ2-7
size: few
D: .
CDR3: CASGLAPSYEQYF
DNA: TGTGCCAGCGGACTAGCGCCGTCCTACGAGCAGTACTTC

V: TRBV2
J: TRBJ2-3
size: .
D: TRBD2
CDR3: CASRGLAFTDTQYF
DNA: TGTGCCAGCAGAGGACTAGCCTTCACAGATACGCAGTATTTT

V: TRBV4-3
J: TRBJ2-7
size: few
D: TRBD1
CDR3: CASSSTGGYEQYF
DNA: TGCGCCAGCAGCAGCACAGGGGGATACGAGCAGTACTTC

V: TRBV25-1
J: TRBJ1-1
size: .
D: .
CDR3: CASNAGGNTEAFF
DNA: TGTGCCAGCAATGCAGGAGGGAACACTGAAGCTTTCTTT

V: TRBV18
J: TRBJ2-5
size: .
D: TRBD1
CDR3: CASSPPWDRGQETQYF
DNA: TGTGCCAGCTCACCACCTTGGGACAGGGGCCAAGAGACCCAGTACTTC

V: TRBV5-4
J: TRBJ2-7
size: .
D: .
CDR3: CASSPAPGKYEQYF
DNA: TGTGCCAGCAGCCCCGCCCCGGGTAAGTACGAGCAGTACTTC

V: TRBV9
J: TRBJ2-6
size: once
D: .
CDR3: CASSAAVVYSGANVLTF
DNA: TGTGCCAGCAGCGCCGCCGTGGTTTATAGTGGGGCCAACGTCCTGACTTTC

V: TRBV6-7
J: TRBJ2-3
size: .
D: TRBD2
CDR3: CASRHPGRTDTQYF
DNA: TGTGCCAGCAGACACCCCGGGAGGACAGATACGCAGTATTTT

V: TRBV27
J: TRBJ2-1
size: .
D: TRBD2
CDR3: CASSGTSGRHEQFF
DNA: TGTGCCAGCAGTGGGACTAGCGGTCGGCATGAGCAGTTCTTC

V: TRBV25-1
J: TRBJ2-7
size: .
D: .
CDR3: CASSEDPVPHEQYF
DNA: TGTGCCAGCAGTGAAGATCCAGTCCCCCACGAGCAGTACTTC

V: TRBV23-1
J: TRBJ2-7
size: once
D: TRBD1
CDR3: CASTRQGYYEQYF
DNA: TGCGCCAGCACCCGACAGGGGTACTACGAGCAGTACTTC

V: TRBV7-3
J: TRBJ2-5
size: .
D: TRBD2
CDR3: CASSPGALAGETQYF
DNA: TGTGCCAGCAGCCCAGGGGCTCTAGCGGGGGAGACCCAGTACTTC

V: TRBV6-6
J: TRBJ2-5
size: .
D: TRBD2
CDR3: CASPIAGQETQYF
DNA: TGTGCCAGTCCAATAGCGGGACAAGAGACCCAGTACTTC

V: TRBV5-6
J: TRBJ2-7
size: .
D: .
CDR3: CASSPGLWTPYGQYF
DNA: TGTGCCAGCAGCCCGGGGTTATGGACCCCCTACGGGCAGTACTTC

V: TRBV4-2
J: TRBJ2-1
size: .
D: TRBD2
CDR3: CASSQDTSGRAWNEQFF
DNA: TGTGCCAGCAGCCAGGATACTAGCGGGAGGGCCTGGAATGAGCAGTTCTTC

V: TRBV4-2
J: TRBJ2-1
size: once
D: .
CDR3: CASRTIGSGYNEQFF
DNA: TGTGCCAGCAGAACCATCGGATCAGGGTACAATGAGCAGTTCTTC

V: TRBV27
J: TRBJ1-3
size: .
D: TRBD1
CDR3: CASRNQGASYTIYF
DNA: TGTGCCAGCAGGAATCAGGGGGCCTCGTACACCATATATTTT

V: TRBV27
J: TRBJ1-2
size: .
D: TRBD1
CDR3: CASSAGPTGLHGYTF
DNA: TGTGCCAGCAGTGCTGGGCCGACAGGGCTCCATGGCTACACCTTC

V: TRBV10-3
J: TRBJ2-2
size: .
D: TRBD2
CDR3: CAIITSGRPWSGELFF
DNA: TGTGCCATCATTACTAGCGGGAGGCCTTGGAGCGGGGAGCTGTTTTTT

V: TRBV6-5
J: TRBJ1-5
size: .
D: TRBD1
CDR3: CASGQGLGQPQHF
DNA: TGTGCCAGCGGACAGGGCTTGGGGCAGCCCCAGCATTTT

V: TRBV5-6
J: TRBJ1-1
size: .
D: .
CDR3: CASSPRGGAVTEAFF
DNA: TGTGCCAGCAGCCCCCGGGGGGGGGCGGTGACTGAAGCTTTCTTT

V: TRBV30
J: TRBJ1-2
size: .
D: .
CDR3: CAWSWGKGYGYTF
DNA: TGTGCCTGGAGCTGGGGCAAGGGGTATGGCTACACCTTC

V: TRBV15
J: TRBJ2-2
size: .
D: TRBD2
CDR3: CATSPAGGEGPGELFF
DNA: TGTGCCACCAGCCCGGCCGGGGGGGAAGGGCCCGGGGAGCTGTTTTTT

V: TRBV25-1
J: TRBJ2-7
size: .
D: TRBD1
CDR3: CASSDPGTGAYEQYF
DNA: TGTGCCAGCAGTGACCCCGGGACAGGGGCGTACGAGCAGTACTTC

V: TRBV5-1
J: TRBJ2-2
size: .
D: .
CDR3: CASSLRPRVAGELFF
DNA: TGCGCCAGCAGCTTACGGCCCCGGGTGGCCGGGGAGCTGTTTTTT

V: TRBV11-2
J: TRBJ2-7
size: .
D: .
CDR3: CASSPTVGPGYEQYF
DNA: TGTGCCAGCAGCCCCACAGTGGGCCCTGGCTACGAGCAGTACTTC

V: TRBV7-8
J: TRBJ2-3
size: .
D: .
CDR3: CASSLFLWSGHSTDTQYF
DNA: TGTGCCAGCAGCTTATTTTTGTGGAGCGGTCATAGCACAGATACGCAGTATTTT

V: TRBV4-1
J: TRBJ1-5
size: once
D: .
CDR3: CASSQVAGQRGNQPQHF
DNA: TGCGCCAGCAGCCAAGTCGCAGGACAGAGGGGCAATCAGCCCCAGCATTTT